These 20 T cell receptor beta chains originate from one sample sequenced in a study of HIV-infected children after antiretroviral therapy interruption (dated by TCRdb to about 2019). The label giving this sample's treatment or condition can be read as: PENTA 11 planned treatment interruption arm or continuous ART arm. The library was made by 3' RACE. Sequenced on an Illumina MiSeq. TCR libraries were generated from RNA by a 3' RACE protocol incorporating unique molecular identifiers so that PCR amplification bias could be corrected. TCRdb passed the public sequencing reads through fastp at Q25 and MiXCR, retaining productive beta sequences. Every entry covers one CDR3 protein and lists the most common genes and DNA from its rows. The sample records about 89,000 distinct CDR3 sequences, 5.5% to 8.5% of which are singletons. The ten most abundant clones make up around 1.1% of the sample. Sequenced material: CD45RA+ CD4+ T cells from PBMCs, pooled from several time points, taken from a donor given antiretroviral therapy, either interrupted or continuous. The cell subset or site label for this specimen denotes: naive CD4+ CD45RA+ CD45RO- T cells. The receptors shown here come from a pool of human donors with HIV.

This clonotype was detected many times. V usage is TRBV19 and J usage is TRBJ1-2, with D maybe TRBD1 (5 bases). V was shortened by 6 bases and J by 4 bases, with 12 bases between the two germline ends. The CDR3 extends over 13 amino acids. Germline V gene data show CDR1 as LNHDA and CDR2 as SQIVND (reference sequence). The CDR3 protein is CASSPDSTYGYTF. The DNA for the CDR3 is TGTGCCAGTAGCCCCGACAGTACCTATGGCTACACCTTC.

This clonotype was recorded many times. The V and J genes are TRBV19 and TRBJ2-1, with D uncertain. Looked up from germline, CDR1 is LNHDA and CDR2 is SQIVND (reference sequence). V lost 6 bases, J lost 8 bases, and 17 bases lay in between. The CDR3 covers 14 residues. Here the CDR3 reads CASRDPVVAHEQFF. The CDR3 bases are TGTGCCAGTAGGGATCCAGTGGTAGCCCATGAGCAGTTCTTC.

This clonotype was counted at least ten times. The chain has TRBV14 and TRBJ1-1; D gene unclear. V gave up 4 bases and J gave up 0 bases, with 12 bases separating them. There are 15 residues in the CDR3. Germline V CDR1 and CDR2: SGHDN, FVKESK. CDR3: CASSLFTGLNTEAFF. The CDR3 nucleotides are TGTGCCAGCAGCCTCTTCACGGGATTGAACACTGAAGCTTTCTTT.

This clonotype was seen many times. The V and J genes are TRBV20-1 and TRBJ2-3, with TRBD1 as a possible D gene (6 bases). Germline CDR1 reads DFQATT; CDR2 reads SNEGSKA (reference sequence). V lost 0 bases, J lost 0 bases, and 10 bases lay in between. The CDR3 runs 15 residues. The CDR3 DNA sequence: TGCAGTGCTAGAGATACAGGGTCTAGCACAGATACGCAGTATTTT. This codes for CSARDTGSSTDTQYF.

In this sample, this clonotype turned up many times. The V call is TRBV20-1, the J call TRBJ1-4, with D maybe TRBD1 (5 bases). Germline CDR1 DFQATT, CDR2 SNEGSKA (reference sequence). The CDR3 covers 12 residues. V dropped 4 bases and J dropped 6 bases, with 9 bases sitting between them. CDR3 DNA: TGCAGTGCTACAGGGCAGCATGAAAAACTGTTTTTT. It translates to CSATGQHEKLFF.

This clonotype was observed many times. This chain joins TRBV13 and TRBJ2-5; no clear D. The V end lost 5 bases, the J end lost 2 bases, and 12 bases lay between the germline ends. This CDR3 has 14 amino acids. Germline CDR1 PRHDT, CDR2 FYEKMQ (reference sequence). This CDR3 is CASSQMTPQETQYF. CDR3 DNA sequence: TGTGCCAGCAGCCAAATGACGCCGCAAGAGACCCAGTACTTC.

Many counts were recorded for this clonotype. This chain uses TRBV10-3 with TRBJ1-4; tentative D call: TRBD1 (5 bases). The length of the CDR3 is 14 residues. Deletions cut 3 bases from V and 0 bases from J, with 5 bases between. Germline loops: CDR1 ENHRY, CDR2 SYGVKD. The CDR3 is CAISEQATNEKLFF. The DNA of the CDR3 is TGTGCCATCAGTGAACAGGCAACTAATGAAAAACTGTTTTTT.

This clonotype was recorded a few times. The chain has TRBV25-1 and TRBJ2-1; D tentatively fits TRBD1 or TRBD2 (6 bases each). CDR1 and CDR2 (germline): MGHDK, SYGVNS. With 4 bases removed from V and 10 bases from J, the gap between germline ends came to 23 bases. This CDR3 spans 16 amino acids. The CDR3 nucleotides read TGTGCCAGCAGTGCTGAATCCCGTGGAGGGGGAGGCGAGCAGTTCTTC. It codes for CASSAESRGGGGEQFF.

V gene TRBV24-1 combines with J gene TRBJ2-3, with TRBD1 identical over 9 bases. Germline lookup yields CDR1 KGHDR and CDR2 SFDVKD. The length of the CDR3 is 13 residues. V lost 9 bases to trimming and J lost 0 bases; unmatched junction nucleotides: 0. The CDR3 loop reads CATGQGSTDTQYF. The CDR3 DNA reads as TGTGCCACCGGACAGGGGAGCACAGATACGCAGTATTTT.

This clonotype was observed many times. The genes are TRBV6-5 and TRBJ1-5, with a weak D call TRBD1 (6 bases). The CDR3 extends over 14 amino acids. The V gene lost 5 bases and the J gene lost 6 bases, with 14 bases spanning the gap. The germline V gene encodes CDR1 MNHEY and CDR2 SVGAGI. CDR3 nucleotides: TGTGCCAGCAGTCGGACAAGGGGGGCTCAGCCCCAGCATTTT. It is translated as CASSRTRGAQPQHF.

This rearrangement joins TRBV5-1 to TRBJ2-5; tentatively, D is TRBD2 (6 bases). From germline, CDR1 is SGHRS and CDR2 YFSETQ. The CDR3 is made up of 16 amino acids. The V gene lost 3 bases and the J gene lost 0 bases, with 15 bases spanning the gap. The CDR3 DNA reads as TGCGCCAGCAGCTGGGAGGTAGCAGAGAACCAAGAGACCCAGTACTTC. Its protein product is CASSWEVAENQETQYF.

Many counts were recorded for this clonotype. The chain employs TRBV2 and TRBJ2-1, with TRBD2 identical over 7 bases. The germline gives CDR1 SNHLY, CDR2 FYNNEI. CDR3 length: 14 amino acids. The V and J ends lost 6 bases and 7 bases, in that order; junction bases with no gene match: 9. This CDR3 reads CASRERDLSNEQFF. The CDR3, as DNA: TGTGCCAGCAGGGAGCGGGACTTGTCAAATGAGCAGTTCTTC.

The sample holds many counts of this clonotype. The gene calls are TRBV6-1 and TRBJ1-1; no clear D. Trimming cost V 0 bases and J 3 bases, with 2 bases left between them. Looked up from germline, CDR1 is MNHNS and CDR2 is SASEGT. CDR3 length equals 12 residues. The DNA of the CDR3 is TGTGCCAGCAGTGAAGCCCACACTGAAGCTTTCTTT. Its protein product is CASSEAHTEAFF.

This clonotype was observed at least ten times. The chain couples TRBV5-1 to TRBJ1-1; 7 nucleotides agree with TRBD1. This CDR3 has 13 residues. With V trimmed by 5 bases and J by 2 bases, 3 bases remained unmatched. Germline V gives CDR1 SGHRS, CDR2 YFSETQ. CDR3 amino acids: CASRTGPNTEAFF. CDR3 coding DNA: TGCGCCAGCAGGACAGGGCCAAACACTGAAGCTTTCTTT.

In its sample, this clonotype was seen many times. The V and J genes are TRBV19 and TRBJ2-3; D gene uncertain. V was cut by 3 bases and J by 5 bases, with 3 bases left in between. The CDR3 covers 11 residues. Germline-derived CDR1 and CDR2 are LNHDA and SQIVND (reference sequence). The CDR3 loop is CASSIEDTQYF. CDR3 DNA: TGTGCCAGTAGTATCGAAGATACGCAGTATTTT.

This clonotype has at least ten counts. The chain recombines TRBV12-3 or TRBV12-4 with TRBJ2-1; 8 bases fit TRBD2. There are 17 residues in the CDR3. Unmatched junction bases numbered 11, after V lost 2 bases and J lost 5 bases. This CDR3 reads CASSLSHTSGANNEQFF. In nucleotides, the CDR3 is TGTGCCAGCAGTTTATCCCACACTAGCGGAGCTAACAATGAGCAGTTCTTC.

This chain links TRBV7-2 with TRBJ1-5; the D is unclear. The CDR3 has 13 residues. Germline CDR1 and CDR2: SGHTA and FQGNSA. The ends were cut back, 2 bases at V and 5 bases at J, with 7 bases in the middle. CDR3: CASSLWVDQPQHF. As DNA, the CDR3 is TGTGCCAGCAGCTTATGGGTTGATCAGCCCCAGCATTTT.

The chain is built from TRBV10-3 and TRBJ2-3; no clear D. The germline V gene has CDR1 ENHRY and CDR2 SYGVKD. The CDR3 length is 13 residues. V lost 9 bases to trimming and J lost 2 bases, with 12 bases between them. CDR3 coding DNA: TGTGCCATGCGAACCCGACCCACAGATACGCAGTATTTT. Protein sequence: CAMRTRPTDTQYF.

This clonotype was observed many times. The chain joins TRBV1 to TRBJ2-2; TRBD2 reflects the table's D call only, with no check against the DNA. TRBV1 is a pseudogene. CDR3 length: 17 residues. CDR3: CTSSQDIGPENTGELFF. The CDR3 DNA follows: TGCACCAGCAGCCAAGATATCGGGCCCGAGAACACCGGGGAGCTGTTTTTT.

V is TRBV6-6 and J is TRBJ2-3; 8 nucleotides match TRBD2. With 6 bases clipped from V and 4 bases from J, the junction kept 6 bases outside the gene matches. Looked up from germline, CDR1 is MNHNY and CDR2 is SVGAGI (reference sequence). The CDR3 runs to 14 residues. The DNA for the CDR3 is TGTGCCAGCAGCCCCCGGGGGGGCCCAGATACGCAGTATTTT. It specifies CASSPRGGPDTQYF.